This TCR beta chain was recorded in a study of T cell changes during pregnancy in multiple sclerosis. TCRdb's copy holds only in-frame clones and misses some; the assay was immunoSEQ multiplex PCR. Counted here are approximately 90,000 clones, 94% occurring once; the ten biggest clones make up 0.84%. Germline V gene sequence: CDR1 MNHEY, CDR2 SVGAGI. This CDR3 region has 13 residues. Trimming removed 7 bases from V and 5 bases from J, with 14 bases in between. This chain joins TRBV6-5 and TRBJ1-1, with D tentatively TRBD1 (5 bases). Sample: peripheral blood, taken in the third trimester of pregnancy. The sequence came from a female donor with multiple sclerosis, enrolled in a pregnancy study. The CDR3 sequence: CASTQTGGTEAFF. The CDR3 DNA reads TGTGCCAGCACCCAGACGGGGGGGACTGAAGCTTTCTTT.